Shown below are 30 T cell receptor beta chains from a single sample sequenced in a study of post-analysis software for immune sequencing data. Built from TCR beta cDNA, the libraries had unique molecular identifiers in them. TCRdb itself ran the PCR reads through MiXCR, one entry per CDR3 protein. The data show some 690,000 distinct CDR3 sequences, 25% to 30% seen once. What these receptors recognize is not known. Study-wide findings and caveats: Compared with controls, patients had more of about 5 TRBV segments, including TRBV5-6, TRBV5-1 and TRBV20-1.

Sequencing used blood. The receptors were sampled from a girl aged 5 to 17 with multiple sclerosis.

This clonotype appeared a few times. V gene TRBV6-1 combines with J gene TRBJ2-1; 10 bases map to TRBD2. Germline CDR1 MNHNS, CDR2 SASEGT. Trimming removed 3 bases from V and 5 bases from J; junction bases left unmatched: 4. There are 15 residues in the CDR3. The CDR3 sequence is CASSDQGLANNEQFF. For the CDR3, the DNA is TGTGCCAGCAGTGACCAGGGACTAGCGAACAATGAGCAGTTCTTC.

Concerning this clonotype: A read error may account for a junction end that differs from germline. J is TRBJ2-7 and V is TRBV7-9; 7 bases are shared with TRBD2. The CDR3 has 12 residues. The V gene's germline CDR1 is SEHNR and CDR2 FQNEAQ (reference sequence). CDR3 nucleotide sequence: TGTGCCAACAGCTTTGGCGGGGGTGAGCAGTACTTC. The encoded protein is CANSFGGGEQYF.

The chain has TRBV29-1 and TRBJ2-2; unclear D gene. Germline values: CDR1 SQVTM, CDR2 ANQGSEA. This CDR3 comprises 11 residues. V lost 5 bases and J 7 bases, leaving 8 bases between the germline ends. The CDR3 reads CSVWDDGELFF. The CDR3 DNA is TGCAGCGTTTGGGATGACGGGGAGCTGTTTTTT.

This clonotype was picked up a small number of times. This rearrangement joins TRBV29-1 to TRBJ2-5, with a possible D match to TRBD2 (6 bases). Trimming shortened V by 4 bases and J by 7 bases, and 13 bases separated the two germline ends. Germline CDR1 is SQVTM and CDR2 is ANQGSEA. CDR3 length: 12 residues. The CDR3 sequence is CSVGLVGGTQYF. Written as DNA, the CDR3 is TGCAGCGTTGGACTAGTTGGAGGGACCCAGTACTTC.

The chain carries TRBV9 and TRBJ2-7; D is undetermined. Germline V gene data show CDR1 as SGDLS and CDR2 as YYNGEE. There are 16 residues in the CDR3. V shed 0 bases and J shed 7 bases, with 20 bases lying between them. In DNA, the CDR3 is TGTGCCAGCAGCGTAGTTGGGCGCAACTCCTACAATGAGCAGTACTTC. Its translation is CASSVVGRNSYNEQYF.

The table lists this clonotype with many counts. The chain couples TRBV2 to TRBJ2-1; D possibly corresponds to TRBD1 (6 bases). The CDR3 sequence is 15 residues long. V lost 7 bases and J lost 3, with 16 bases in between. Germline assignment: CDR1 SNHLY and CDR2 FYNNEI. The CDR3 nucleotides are TGTGCCAGCACTACGGACAGTCAAGACTACAATGAGCAGTTCTTC. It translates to CASTTDSQDYNEQFF.

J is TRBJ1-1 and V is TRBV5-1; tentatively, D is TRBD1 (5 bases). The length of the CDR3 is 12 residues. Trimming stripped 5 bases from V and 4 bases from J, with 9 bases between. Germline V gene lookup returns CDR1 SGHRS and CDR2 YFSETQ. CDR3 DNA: TGCGCCAGCAGATACGACAGCACTGAAGCTTTCTTT. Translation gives CASRYDSTEAFF.

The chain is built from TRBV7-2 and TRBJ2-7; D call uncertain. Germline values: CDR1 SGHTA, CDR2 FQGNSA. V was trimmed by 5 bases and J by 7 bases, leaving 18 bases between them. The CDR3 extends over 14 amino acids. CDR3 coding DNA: TGTGCCAGCAGCCCAGACCCCGTTTTAAGGGAGCAGTACTTC. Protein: CASSPDPVLREQYF. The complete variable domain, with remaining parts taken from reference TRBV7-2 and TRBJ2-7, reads GAGVSQSPSNKVTEKGKDVELRCDPISGHTALYWYRQSLGQGLEFLIYFQGNSAPDKSGLPSDRFSAERTGGSVSTLTIQRTQQEDSAVYLCASSPDPVLREQYFGPGTRLTVT.

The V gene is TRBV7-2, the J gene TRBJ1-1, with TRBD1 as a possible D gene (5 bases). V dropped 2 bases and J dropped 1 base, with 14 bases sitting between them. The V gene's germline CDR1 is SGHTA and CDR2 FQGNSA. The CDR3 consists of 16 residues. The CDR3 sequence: CASSLNSPGTNTEAFF. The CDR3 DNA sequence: TGTGCCAGCAGCTTAAATTCCCCAGGGACGAACACTGAAGCTTTCTTT.

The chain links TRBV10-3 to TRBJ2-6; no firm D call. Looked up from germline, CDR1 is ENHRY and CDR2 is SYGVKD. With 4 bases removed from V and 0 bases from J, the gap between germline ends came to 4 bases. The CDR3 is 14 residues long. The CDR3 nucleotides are TGTGCCATCAGTGTTGGCTCTGGGGCCAACGTCCTGACTTTC. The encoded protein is CAISVGSGANVLTF.

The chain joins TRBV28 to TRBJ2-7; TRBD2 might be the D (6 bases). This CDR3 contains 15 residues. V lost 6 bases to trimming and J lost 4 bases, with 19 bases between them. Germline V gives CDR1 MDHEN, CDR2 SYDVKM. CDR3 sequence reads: CASSGREKLVYEQYF. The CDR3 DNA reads TGTGCCAGCAGCGGTCGGGAGAAGCTAGTGTACGAGCAGTACTTC.

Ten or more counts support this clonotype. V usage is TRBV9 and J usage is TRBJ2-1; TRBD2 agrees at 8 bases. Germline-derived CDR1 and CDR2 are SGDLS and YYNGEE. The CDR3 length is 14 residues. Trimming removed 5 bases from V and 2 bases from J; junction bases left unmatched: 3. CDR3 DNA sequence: TGTGCCAGCAGTCCTAGCGGGCCCTACAATGAGCAGTTCTTC. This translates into CASSPSGPYNEQFF.

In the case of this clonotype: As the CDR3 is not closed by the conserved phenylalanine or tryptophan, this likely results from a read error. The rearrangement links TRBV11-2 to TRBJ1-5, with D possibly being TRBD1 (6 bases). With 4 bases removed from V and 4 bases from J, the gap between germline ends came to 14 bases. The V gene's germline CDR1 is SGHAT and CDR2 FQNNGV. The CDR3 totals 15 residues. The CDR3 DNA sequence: TGTGCCAGCAGCTCCGGACAGAGCTGGAATCAGCCCCAGCATTGT. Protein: CASSSGQSWNQPQHC.

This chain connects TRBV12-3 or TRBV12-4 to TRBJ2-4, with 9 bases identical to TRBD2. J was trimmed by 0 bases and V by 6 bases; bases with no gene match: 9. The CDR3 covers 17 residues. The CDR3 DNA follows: TGTGCCAGCAGCCCGCGGGGGGGAGATCTAGCCAAAAACATTCAGTACTTC. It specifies CASSPRGGDLAKNIQYF.

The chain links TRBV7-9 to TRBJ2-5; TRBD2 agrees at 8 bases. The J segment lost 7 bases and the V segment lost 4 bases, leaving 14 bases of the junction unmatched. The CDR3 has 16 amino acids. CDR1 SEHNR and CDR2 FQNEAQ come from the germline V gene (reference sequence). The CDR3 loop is CASSSSGGHQRGTQYF. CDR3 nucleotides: TGTGCCAGCAGCTCAAGCGGGGGCCATCAGAGGGGGACCCAGTACTTC.

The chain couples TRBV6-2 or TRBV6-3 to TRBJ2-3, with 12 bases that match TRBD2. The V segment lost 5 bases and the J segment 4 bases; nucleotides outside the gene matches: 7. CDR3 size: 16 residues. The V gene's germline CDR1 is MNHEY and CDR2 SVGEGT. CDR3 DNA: TGTGCCAGCAGTAACCTAGCGGGAGGGCCCTCAGATACGCAGTATTTT. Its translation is CASSNLAGGPSDTQYF.

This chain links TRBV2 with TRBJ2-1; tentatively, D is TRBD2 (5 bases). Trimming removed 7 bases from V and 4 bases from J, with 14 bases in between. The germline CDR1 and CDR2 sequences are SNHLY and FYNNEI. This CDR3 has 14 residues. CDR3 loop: CASNLNEGYNEQFF. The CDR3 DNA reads TGTGCCAGCAATCTCAACGAGGGTTACAATGAGCAGTTCTTC.

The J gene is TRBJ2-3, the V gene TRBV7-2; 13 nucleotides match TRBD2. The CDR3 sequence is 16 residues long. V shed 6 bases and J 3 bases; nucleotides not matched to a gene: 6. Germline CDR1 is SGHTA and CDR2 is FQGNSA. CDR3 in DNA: TGTGCCAGCAGTTCCGGACTAGCGGGGGCTACAGATACGCAGTATTTT. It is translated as CASSSGLAGATDTQYF.

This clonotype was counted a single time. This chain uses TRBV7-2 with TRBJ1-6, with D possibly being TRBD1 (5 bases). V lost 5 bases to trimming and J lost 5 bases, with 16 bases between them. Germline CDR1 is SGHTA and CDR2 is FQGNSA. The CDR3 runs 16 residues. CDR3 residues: CASSRGAGEDNSPLHF. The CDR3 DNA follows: TGTGCCAGCAGCCGAGGGGCGGGGGAAGATAATTCACCCCTCCACTTT.

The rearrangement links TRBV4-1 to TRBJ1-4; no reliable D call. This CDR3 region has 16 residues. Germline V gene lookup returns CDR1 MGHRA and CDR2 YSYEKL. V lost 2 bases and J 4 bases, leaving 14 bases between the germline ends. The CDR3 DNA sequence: TGCGCCAGCAGCCAACCGCCCGGTTTGGGTAATGAAAAACTGTTTTTT. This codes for CASSQPPGLGNEKLFF.

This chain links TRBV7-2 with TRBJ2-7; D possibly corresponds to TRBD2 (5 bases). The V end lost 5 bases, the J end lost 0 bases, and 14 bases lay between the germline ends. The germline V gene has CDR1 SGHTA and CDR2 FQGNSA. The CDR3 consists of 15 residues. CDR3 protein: CASSPPPGSSYEQYF. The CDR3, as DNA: TGTGCCAGCAGCCCGCCTCCGGGGAGCTCCTACGAGCAGTACTTC.

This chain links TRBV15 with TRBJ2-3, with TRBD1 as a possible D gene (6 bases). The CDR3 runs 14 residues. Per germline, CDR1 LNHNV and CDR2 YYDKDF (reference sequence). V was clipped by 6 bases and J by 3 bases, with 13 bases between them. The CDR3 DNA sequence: TGTGCCACCAGTCTACAGGGTAGGACAGATACGCAGTATTTT. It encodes CATSLQGRTDTQYF.

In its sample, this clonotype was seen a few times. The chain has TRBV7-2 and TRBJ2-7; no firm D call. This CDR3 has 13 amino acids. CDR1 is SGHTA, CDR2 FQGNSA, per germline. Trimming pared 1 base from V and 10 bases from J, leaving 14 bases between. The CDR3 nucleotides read TGTGCCAGCAGCTTAGGGGTTCTAAGGAGACAGTACTTC. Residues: CASSLGVLRRQYF.

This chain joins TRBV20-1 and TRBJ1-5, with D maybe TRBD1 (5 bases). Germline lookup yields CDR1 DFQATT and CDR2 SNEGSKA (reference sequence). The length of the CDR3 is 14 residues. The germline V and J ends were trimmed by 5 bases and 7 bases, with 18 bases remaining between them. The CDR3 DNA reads TGCAGTGCTTCACAAGCTTCAGGGTCCCAGCCCCAGCATTTT. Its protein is CSASQASGSQPQHF.

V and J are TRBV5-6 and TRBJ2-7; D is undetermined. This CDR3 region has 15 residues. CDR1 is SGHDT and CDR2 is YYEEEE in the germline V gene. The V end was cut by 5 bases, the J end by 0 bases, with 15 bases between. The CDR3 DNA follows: TGTGCCAGCAGAAATGCCTACGGAAGCTCCTACGAGCAGTACTTC. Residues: CASRNAYGSSYEQYF.

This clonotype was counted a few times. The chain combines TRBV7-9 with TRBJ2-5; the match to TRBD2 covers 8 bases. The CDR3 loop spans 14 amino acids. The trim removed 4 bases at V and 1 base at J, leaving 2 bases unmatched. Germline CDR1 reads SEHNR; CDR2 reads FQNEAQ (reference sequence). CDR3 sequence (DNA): TGTGCCAGCAGCTCCACTAGCGGCCAAGAGACCCAGTACTTC. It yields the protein CASSSTSGQETQYF.

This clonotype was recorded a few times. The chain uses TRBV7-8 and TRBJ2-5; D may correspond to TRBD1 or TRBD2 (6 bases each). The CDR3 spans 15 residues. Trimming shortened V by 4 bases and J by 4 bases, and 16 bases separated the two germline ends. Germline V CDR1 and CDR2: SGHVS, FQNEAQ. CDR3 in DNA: TGTGCCAGCAGCTGGACCGAGGGGGACTCAGAGACCCAGTACTTC. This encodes CASSWTEGDSETQYF.

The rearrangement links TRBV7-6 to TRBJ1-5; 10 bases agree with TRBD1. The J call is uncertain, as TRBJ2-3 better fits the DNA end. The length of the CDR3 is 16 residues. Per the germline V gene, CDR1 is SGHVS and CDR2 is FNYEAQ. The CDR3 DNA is TGTGCCAGCAGCCCTGGGACAGGGGAGGGTTTTCAGCCCCAGTATTTT. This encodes CASSPGTGEGFQPQYF.

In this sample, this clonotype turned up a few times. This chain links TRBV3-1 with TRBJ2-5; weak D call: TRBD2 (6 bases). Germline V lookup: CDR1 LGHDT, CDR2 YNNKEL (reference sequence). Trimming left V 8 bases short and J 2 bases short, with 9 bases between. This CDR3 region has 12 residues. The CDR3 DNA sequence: TGTGCCAGCCGGAGGGTGCAAGAGACCCAGTACTTC. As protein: CASRRVQETQYF.

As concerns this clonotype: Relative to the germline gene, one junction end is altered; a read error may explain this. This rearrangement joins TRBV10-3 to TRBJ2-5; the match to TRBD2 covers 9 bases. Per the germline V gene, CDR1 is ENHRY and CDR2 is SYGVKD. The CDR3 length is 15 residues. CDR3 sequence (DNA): TGTGCCATCAGGGAGCCTACTAGCGGGCAAGGGACCCAGTACTTC. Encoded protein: CAIREPTSGQGTQYF.